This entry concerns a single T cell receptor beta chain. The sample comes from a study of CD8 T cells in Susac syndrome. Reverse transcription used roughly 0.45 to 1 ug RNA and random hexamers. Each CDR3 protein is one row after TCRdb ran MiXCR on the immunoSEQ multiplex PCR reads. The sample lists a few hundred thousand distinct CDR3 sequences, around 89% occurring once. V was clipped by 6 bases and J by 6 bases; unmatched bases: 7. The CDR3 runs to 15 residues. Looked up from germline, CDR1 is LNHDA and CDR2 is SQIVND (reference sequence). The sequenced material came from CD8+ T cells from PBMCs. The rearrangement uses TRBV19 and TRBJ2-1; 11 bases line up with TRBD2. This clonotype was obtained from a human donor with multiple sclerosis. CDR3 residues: CASSLSGGAGNEQFF. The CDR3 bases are TGTGCCAGTAGCCTTAGCGGGGGGGCGGGCAATGAGCAGTTCTTC.